These 17 T cell receptor delta chains were sequenced from one sample in a study of Vδ1+ human thymocytes. Their antigen targets remain unknown. RNA was extracted from the cells and then reverse transcribed. CDR3 amplicons came from multiplex PCR with pooled V-gene forward and constant-region reverse primers. With CATT, TCRdb re-called clones from the multiplex PCR reads. The sample holds roughly 55,000 delta-chain clones, 15% seen once. Study-level findings and limits: In the thymus, TRG and TRD repertoires looked highly polyclonal with Gaussian CDR3 lengths.

Sequencing was done on a sample of Vdelta1+ gamma-delta thymocytes from the thymus. Stated subset: FACS-sorted CD3+ TCRalphabeta- TCRVdelta1+ TCRVdelta2- thymocytes. These receptors all stem from a boy under three years old who had congenital heart surgery.

This clone showed up just a few times. V is TRDV1 and J is TRDJ1; 10 bases are shared with TRDD3. The CDR3 is 20 amino acids. Per the germline V gene, CDR1 is TSWWSYY and CDR2 is QGS. Trimming at V came to 4 bases and at J to 1 base, leaving 18 bases not matched to a gene. The CDR3 region has the DNA TGTGCTCTTGGGGCTCCTTCCTTTCCTTACTGGGGGATGGGCACCGATAAACTCATCTTT. Its protein is CALGAPSFPYWGMGTDKLIF.

This clone was picked up one time. This sequence joins TRDV1 and TRDJ1, with 8 bases lining up with TRDD3. Germline CDR1 is TSWWSYY and CDR2 is QGS. The CDR3 loop spans 17 amino acids. After removal of 3 bases from V and 5 bases from J, the junction contained 14 bases not matched to a gene. The CDR3 region is CALGEILGGYLTDKLIF. The CDR3 nucleotides are TGTGCTCTTGGGGAGATACTGGGGGGTTACTTAACGGATAAACTCATCTTT.

The V and J genes are TRDV1 and TRDJ1; tentatively, D is TRDD2 or TRDD3 (6 bases each). In germline, CDR1 is TSWWSYY, CDR2 QGS. The CDR3 consists of 20 residues. V dropped 5 bases and J dropped 0 bases, with 28 bases sitting between them. CDR3 DNA sequence: TGTGCTCTTGGGCCAGTTCCTAGGCTGGGGACTCTCCCTGACACCGATAAACTCATCTTT. The encoded protein is CALGPVPRLGTLPDTDKLIF.

V is TRDV2 and J is TRDJ1; 12 bases match TRDD3. Germline V CDR1 and CDR2: GEAIGNYY, EKD. J lost 3 bases, V lost 8 bases, and 18 bases had no gene match. CDR3 length equals 18 residues. In DNA form, the CDR3 reads TGTGCCTTTGTCCGAGGTACTGGGGGATACTTGGCGGCCGATAAACTCATCTTT. Its protein product is CAFVRGTGGYLAADKLIF.

This clone was picked up a small number of times. The chain is built from TRDV1 and TRDJ1, with 10 bases matching TRDD3. CDR3 size: 20 residues. With V trimmed by 1 base and J by 10 bases, 24 bases remained unmatched. From germline, CDR1 is TSWWSYY and CDR2 QGS. The DNA for the CDR3 is TGTGCTCTTGGGGAACCCTGGGGGCCTGGGGCGTACTGGGGGATCGGAGGACTCATCTTT. Its translation is CALGEPWGPGAYWGIGGLIF.

This clone was observed a handful of times. This chain uses TRDV1 with TRDJ1; the match to TRDD3 covers 13 bases. This CDR3 has 21 residues. Germline V gene lookup returns CDR1 TSWWSYY and CDR2 QGS. The trim removed 0 bases at V and 4 bases at J, leaving 17 bases unmatched. CDR3: CALGELSLPLLYWGIRDKLIF. The CDR3 bases are TGTGCTCTTGGGGAACTCTCCCTCCCCCTACTCTACTGGGGGATACGCGATAAACTCATCTTT.

A few counts support this clone. Because the CDR3's place on the DNA is in doubt, the DNA is left out and the CDR3 is given as listed by TCRdb. The chain uses TRDV1 and TRDJ1; TRDD3 is taken as the D call from the table, unchecked against the DNA. CDR1 is TSWWSYY, CDR2 QGS, per germline. The CDR3 extends over 18 residues, inclusive of both ends. CDR3 region: CALWKGLYVGIRVDKLIF.

In regard to this clone: Being one base from a much bigger clone, this may be a read error. Within the sample, other DNA sequences also encode this same CDR3. The chain is built from TRAV29/DV5 and TRDJ1, with 7 bases identical to TRDD2. Germline CDR1 reads NSMFDY; CDR2 reads ISSIKDK. The CDR3 totals 13 residues. The CDR3 is CAASVAFLLKLIF. The CDR3 region has the DNA TGTGCCGCAAGCGTGGCGTTCCTACTCAAACTCATCTTT. Looking up the rest from reference TRAV29/DV5 and TRDJ1 gives the full variable domain: DQQVKQNSPSLSVQEGRISILNCDYTNSMFDYFLWYKKYPAEGPTFLISISSIKDKNEDGRFTVFLNKSAKHLSLHIVPSQPGDSAVYFCAASVAFLLKLIFGKGTRVTVEP.

This clone has a handful of counts. The V gene is TRDV1, the J gene TRDJ1, with 10 bases fitting TRDD3. This CDR3 is 23 amino acids long. J gave up 0 bases and V 1 base, and 23 bases lay outside the gene matches. The germline V gene has CDR1 TSWWSYY and CDR2 QGS. The CDR3, as DNA: TGTGCTCTTGGGGAACAACTGGCAGTGAGGGGGATACGACGAAAGACGTACACCGATAAACTCATCTTT. This codes for CALGEQLAVRGIRRKTYTDKLIF.

J is TRDJ1 and V is TRDV1; 10 bases line up with TRDD3. After removal of 0 bases from V and 2 bases from J, the junction contained 9 bases not matched to a gene. CDR3 length: 18 amino acids. Germline V CDR1 and CDR2: TSWWSYY, QGS. CDR3 sequence reads: CALGELSRTGGCTDKLIF. The CDR3 coding sequence is TGTGCTCTTGGGGAACTCTCCCGTACTGGGGGATGTACCGATAAACTCATCTTT.

V usage is TRDV1 and J usage is TRDJ1; TRDD3 matches at 8 bases. Trimming cost V 4 bases and J 0 bases; bases outside gene matches: 16. CDR1 and CDR2 (germline): TSWWSYY, QGS. The CDR3 runs 19 residues. The CDR3 spells CALGAYWGLRGYYTDKLIF. Here the CDR3 DNA reads TGTGCTCTTGGGGCATACTGGGGGCTACGCGGCTATTACACCGATAAACTCATCTTT.

The V gene is TRDV1, the J gene TRDJ1, with 7 bases aligning to TRDD3. V lost 0 bases, J lost 4 bases, and 11 bases stayed unmatched. CDR1 and CDR2 (germline): TSWWSYY, QGS. This CDR3 has 17 amino acids. The CDR3 spells CALGELILLGPNDKLIF. CDR3 nucleotides: TGTGCTCTTGGGGAACTAATTTTACTGGGGCCCAACGATAAACTCATCTTT.

J is TRDJ1 and V is TRDV1, with 7 bases that match TRDD3. The V and J ends lost 4 bases and 4 bases, in that order; junction bases with no gene match: 12. CDR3 length: 16 amino acids. In germline, CDR1 is TSWWSYY, CDR2 QGS. CDR3 region: CALGAPQGDDNDKLIF. CDR3 sequence (DNA): TGTGCTCTTGGGGCCCCCCAGGGGGATGATAACGATAAACTCATCTTT.

Details on this clone: With a much larger clone just one base away, this may be a read error. The same CDR3 can be traced to other DNA sequences in this sample. The V gene is TRDV2, the J gene TRDJ1, with a possible D match to TRDD3 (5 bases). Germline V CDR1 and CDR2: GEAIGNYY, EKD. The CDR3 has 16 amino acids. CDR3 protein: CACDTYWNANTDKLIF. The CDR3 bases are TGTGCCTGTGACACTTACTGGAACGCAAACACCGATAAACTTATCTTT.

This chain joins TRDV1 and TRDJ1; perhaps TRDD2 as D (7 bases). The CDR3 covers 20 residues. Deletions cut 0 bases from V and 1 base from J, with 24 bases between. Germline assignment: CDR1 TSWWSYY and CDR2 QGS. CDR3 protein: CALGELPPVPTLWGTDKLIF. The CDR3 DNA reads TGTGCTCTTGGGGAACTGCCCCCGGTTCCTACCCTCTGGGGCACCGATAAACTCATCTTT.

As concerns this clone: Additional DNA sequences in this sample encode the identical CDR3. The chain links TRDV1 to TRDJ1; 11 bases align to TRDD3. The CDR3 consists of 20 residues. Trimming at V came to 2 bases and at J to 4 bases, leaving 18 bases not matched to a gene. In germline, CDR1 is TSWWSYY, CDR2 QGS. The CDR3 protein is CALGEILGASWGILGDKLIF. DNA of the CDR3: TGTGCTCTTGGGGAAATCCTGGGGGCGTCCTGGGGGATACTAGGCGATAAACTCATCTTT.

The genes are TRDV1 and TRDJ1; 10 bases fit TRDD3. The germline V gene encodes CDR1 TSWWSYY and CDR2 QGS. CDR3 length: 20 amino acids. V was clipped by 4 bases and J by 3 bases; unmatched bases: 20. The CDR3 coding sequence is TGTGCTCTTGGGGTCAAGGGACTTCCTACTCTGGGGGATAAAGCCGATAAACTCATCTTT. Translation gives CALGVKGLPTLGDKADKLIF.